Listed below are T cell receptor beta chains from one sample, sequenced in a study of T cell repertoires in aging, cancer and after chemotherapy. TCRdb re-analysed the multiplex PCR reads in MiXCR, keeping a single row per CDR3 protein. The table shows roughly 18,000 distinct CDR3 sequences, with around 38% occurring only once. The sample taken for sequencing was blood. The receptor set was obtained from a human donor with a solid tumor. The CDR3 runs from the conserved cysteine through the conserved F or W. D genes are given only for firm matches. Clone size is stated in some rows and not others, as once, few, many or a class when expanded.

TGTGCCTGGAGTGCATGGACTAGCGGGAATGAGCAGTTCTTC	CAWSAWTSGNEQFF	NA	TRBD2	TRBV30	TRBJ2-1
TGTGCCAGCAGCTTTTTAAGTATCGGCAGGGGGTTTGCAGATACGCAGTATTTT	CASSFLSIGRGFADTQYF	NA	TRBD1	TRBV7-2	TRBJ2-3
TGTGCCAGCAGCTTGGAGGCAGGGAACTATGGCTACACCTTC	CASSLEAGNYGYTF	NA	NA	TRBV5-7	TRBJ1-2
TGTGCCAGCTCACCAGTCAGCCGAAGCTCCTACGAGCAGTACTTC	CASSPVSRSSYEQYF	NA	NA	TRBV18	TRBJ2-7
TGTGCCAGCAGCGCGGGGGTCGGACTGGTCACCGGGGAGCTGTTTTTT	CASSAGVGLVTGELFF	once	NA	TRBV9	TRBJ2-2
TGTGCCAGCAGGCCTACAGGGAGTAAAGAAGATACGCAGTATTTT	CASRPTGSKEDTQYF	few	NA	TRBV6-2/TRBV6-3	TRBJ2-3
TGTGCCAGCAGCCCAACTGGGGCAGATACGCAGTATTTT	CASSPTGADTQYF	few	NA	TRBV27	TRBJ2-3
TGTGCCAGCACCGTTTATGGGACAACTTCTGGAAACACCATATATTTT	CASTVYGTTSGNTIYF	medium-sized	NA	TRBV27	TRBJ1-3
TGTGCCAGCAGCTTTCACTCGGGGTCCGGAGGGGGCTGGGAGACCCAGTACTTC	CASSFHSGSGGGWETQYF	NA	NA	TRBV5-4	TRBJ2-5
TGTGCCTGGTCGCGTGGGGGAATAGAATCACCCCTCCACTTT	CAWSRGGIESPLHF	NA	NA	TRBV30	TRBJ1-6
TGTGCCAGCAGTGTGCAGGGAGCCGCCTACAATGAGCAGTTCTTC	CASSVQGAAYNEQFF	few	NA	TRBV6-1	TRBJ2-1
TGTGCCAGTAGTCCTCCGGGGGTTTTCTTTTATCAGCCCCAGCATTTT	CASSPPGVFFYQPQHF	few	NA	TRBV19	TRBJ1-5
TGTGCCAGCAGCCCCGACATATTTAACTATGGCTACACCTTC	CASSPDIFNYGYTF	NA	NA	TRBV5-4	TRBJ1-2
TGTGCCAGTAGTCGGGACAGGGGGTTCACCGGGGAGCTGTTTTTT	CASSRDRGFTGELFF	medium-sized	TRBD1	TRBV19	TRBJ2-2